A selection of T cell receptor beta chains follows, all from one sample in a study of human CD8 memory T cell subsets. Reprocessing the 5' RACE reads, TCRdb reports a single entry for every CDR3 protein and omits DNA. The sample data list about 20,000 distinct CDR3 sequences. The sequencing sample was made of CD8+ T cells from PBMCs. The receptors derive from a human donor in good health. Each CDR3 is given with its conserved first and last residue. Rows may omit the clone size; those that give it use once, few, many or a size class.

v_call	clone_size	j_call	cdr3_aa
TRBV7-3	-	TRBJ2-1	CASSFGLAAYNEQFF
TRBV6-2/TRBV6-3	-	TRBJ2-1	CASSRGQSSYNEQFF
TRBV3-1	-	TRBJ2-1	CASSQGLAGSYNEQFF
TRBV5-6	-	TRBJ2-1	CASSLGTYNEQFF
TRBV5-4	-	TRBJ2-2	CASSLIPGPALGVSGELFF
TRBV20-1	medium-sized	TRBJ1-5	CSARDPINSGTGSNQPQHF
TRBV15	-	TRBJ2-1	CATSRESAPGHEQFF
TRBV7-3	-	TRBJ2-5	CASSLGGTQETQYF
TRBV7-9	-	TRBJ2-5	CASSPWAETQYF
TRBV14	medium-sized	TRBJ2-5	CASSHLTGVVGETQYF
TRBV6-5	-	TRBJ2-2	CASSYSGTTNTGELFF
TRBV28	medium-sized	TRBJ1-2	CASSREGALGYTF
TRBV6-1	-	TRBJ1-1	CASSDYIEAFF
TRBV9	-	TRBJ1-5	CASSVATGQPQHF
TRBV6-6	medium-sized	TRBJ2-5	CASSYSTQGIETQYF
TRBV28	-	TRBJ2-2	CASSSTLLILNTGELFF
TRBV9	-	TRBJ2-3	CASSKEWGRLGTDTQYF
TRBV5-1	-	TRBJ2-3	CASSFGWRAGTDTQYF
TRBV28	-	TRBJ2-1	CATRIAGAGTSSYNEQFF
TRBV6-2/TRBV6-3	-	TRBJ1-1	CASSYSQGLNTEAFF
TRBV20-1	-	TRBJ2-3	CSARDSPSTDTQYF
TRBV14	-	TRBJ2-7	CASSQDVAYEQYF
TRBV19	-	TRBJ2-2	CASSIVDLGFITGELFF
TRBV10-2	-	TRBJ2-7	CASWGGVEQYF
TRBV28	-	TRBJ1-5	CASSSRREGSNQPQHF
TRBV6-1	-	TRBJ2-5	CASSASQGTGQETQYF
TRBV5-6	-	TRBJ1-1	CASSGRVANTEAFF
TRBV4-2	-	TRBJ2-1	CASSQDQVLAGAYNEQFF
TRBV27	-	TRBJ2-1	CASSLSKNNEQFF
TRBV7-3	-	TRBJ2-5	CASSPGLAAGETQYF
TRBV2	-	TRBJ1-2	CASSEFLGQGAINGYTF
TRBV28	-	TRBJ2-5	CASSLQGQETQYF
TRBV28	-	TRBJ2-1	CASSFTSGSLHNEQFF
TRBV19	-	TRBJ1-5	CASSLSGGNQPQHF
TRBV4-2	-	TRBJ2-1	CASSQDLGGANNEQFF
TRBV6-5	-	TRBJ1-4	CASSITGKDEKLFF
TRBV4-3	-	TRBJ2-7	CASSQDGGTEHEQYF
TRBV29-1	-	TRBJ2-1	CSVENLDRGLDNEQFF
TRBV15	-	TRBJ1-5	CATSRGQGNQPQHF
TRBV20-1	-	TRBJ2-7	CSAPTSGGIEQYF
TRBV27	-	TRBJ1-4	CASSLSGMNEKLFF
TRBV6-5	-	TRBJ1-5	CASSPGTGVTQPQHF
TRBV12-3/TRBV12-4	-	TRBJ2-3	CASSFGRSSTDTQYF
TRBV27	-	TRBJ2-7	CASLDRVSSEQYF
TRBV9	-	TRBJ2-7	CASSADGYEQYF
TRBV5-1	-	TRBJ1-6	CASSDTGYSPLHF
TRBV28	-	TRBJ2-5	CASIRRGMSGEGQETQYF
TRBV6-6	-	TRBJ2-7	CASSYRTGNEQYF
TRBV7-9	-	TRBJ1-2	CASSFSARNYGYTF
TRBV6-6	-	TRBJ2-5	CASSLSRVGKQETQYF
TRBV6-2/TRBV6-3	-	TRBJ2-1	CASVDGRIAYNEQFF
TRBV12-3/TRBV12-4	-	TRBJ2-7	CASSSSVSSYEQYF
TRBV10-2	-	TRBJ1-1	CASSEKGTADLGREAFF
TRBV5-8	-	TRBJ2-1	CASSLKQGNEQFF
TRBV7-2	-	TRBJ2-7	CASSRTGRGYEQYF
TRBV27	-	TRBJ2-1	CASSALGSSYNEQFF
TRBV11-2	-	TRBJ2-1	CASSPSGGGRDDQFF